Described below is a single T cell receptor (beta chain) sequence and its context. The antigen is not known. Sequencing used immunoSEQ multiplex PCR; TCRdb keeps in-frame clones, though not all of them. The repertoire holds approximately 100,000 clones, approximately 86% seen once, with about 1.7% in the top ten. Trimming removed 4 bases from V and 7 bases from J; junction bases left unmatched: 8. The CDR3 has 16 amino acids. The germline V gene encodes CDR1 LGHNA and CDR2 YSLEER. The record originates from a study of T cell repertoires and HLA-DP antigens. Turning to the study itself: Sorted CD137+CD4+ samples averaged roughly 210 ng DNA; pre-culture CD4+ samples, about 1,200 ng.

Study observations and caveats: Clones undetected before culture averaged 36.3% against one allele and about 50% against the other. Antigen presentation used HeLa cells, with total CD4+ cells responding.

The receptor was isolated from a man over 45 in good health and CMV-seronegative. The chain is built from TRBV4-3 and TRBJ2-1, with 12 bases that match TRBD2. Sequenced: CD4+ T cells from PBMCs. The CDR3 here is CASSRSRLAGVNEQFF. CDR3 DNA: TGCGCCAGCAGCCGCAGCCGACTAGCGGGGGTAAATGAGCAGTTCTTC.